This T cell receptor (beta chain) is drawn from a study of T cells in Graves' hyperthyroidism and ophthalmopathy. CDR1 is MGHRA, CDR2 YSYEKL, per germline. The CDR3 loop spans 16 amino acids. The V gene lost 0 bases and the J gene lost 0 bases, with 9 bases spanning the gap. Amplification yielded TCR beta CDR3 regions, with RNA transcripts as the source. When the TCR CDR3 underwent first-round RT-PCR, the HTBI primer set was used. A single record per CDR3 protein comes from TCRdb applying MiXCR to the multiplex PCR reads. The sample carries a few hundred thousand distinct CDR3 sequences, roughly a sixth recorded once.

This clonotype was sampled from a woman in her late teens or twenties with Graves' ophthalmopathy. The J gene is TRBJ2-1, the V gene TRBV4-1; the D gene is possibly TRBD2 (6 bases). The source material was blood. The CDR3 reads CASSQDPGGSYNEQFF. The CDR3 bases are TGCGCCAGCAGCCAAGATCCCGGGGGCTCCTACAATGAGCAGTTCTTC.